These T cell receptor beta chains were read from a single sample in a study of vaccination and CD4 T cells after COVID-19. No antigen is known for these receptors. Via MiXCR, TCRdb re-called the PCR reads, giving one row per CDR3 protein. This repertoire shows roughly 15,000 distinct CDR3 sequences, about 65% found once; its top ten account for roughly 7.3%. Sample: CD4+ T cells from blood, cultured in vitro. The receptors here all came from a human donor who had recovered from COVID-19. Both conserved end residues are part of each CDR3. Fields, in order: CDR3 protein, CDR3 DNA, J gene, V gene, clone size, D gene. The D gene is left open where the match is weak. The size entry is marked missing in some rows and otherwise reads once, few, many or a size class.

cdr3_aa: CASSSYTDVRGEVEAFF; cdr3_nt: TGTGCCAGCAGTTCGTACACAGACGTGCGGGGTGAAGTTGAAGCTTTCTTT; j_call: TRBJ1-1; v_call: TRBV27; clone_size: few; d_call: -
cdr3_aa: CASSLSSANAGTQYF; cdr3_nt: TGTGCCAGCAGCTTAAGTAGCGCTAATGCGGGTACGCAGTATTTT; j_call: TRBJ2-3; v_call: TRBV7-2; clone_size: -; d_call: -
cdr3_aa: CASSSSPGQMNTEAFF; cdr3_nt: TGTGCCAGCAGTTCTTCACCGGGACAGATGAACACTGAAGCTTTCTTT; j_call: TRBJ1-1; v_call: TRBV27; clone_size: few; d_call: TRBD1
cdr3_aa: CASSIEGRGYTF; cdr3_nt: TGTGCCAGTAGTATCGAGGGTAGGGGCTACACCTTC; j_call: TRBJ1-2; v_call: TRBV19; clone_size: -; d_call: -
cdr3_aa: CAWVGVQETQYF; cdr3_nt: TGTGCCTGGGTTGGGGTCCAAGAGACCCAGTACTTC; j_call: TRBJ2-5; v_call: TRBV30; clone_size: -; d_call: -
cdr3_aa: CASSLLAGDSPLHF; cdr3_nt: TGTGCCAGCAGTCTTCTGGCAGGGGATTCACCCCTCCACTTT; j_call: TRBJ1-6; v_call: TRBV27; clone_size: few; d_call: -
cdr3_aa: CASRGTGGNQPQHF; cdr3_nt: TGTGCCAGCAGGGGGACAGGGGGCAATCAGCCCCAGCATTTT; j_call: TRBJ1-5; v_call: TRBV27; clone_size: -; d_call: TRBD1
cdr3_aa: CSAMGPPNTEAFF; cdr3_nt: TGCAGTGCTATGGGACCGCCGAACACTGAAGCTTTCTTT; j_call: TRBJ1-1; v_call: TRBV20-1; clone_size: -; d_call: -
cdr3_aa: CASSFSDNQPQHF; cdr3_nt: TGTGCCAGCAGCTTTTCGGACAATCAGCCCCAGCATTTT; j_call: TRBJ1-5; v_call: TRBV11-2; clone_size: -; d_call: -
cdr3_aa: CAWIRVTEAFF; cdr3_nt: TGTGCCTGGATACGGGTCACTGAAGCTTTCTTT; j_call: TRBJ1-1; v_call: TRBV30; clone_size: -; d_call: -
cdr3_aa: CATGSSSYNSPLHF; cdr3_nt: TGTGCCACGGGTTCAAGCTCCTATAATTCACCCCTCCACTTT; j_call: TRBJ1-6; v_call: TRBV6-2/TRBV6-3; clone_size: -; d_call: -
cdr3_aa: CASSLARLGYTF; cdr3_nt: TGTGCCAGCAGTTTAGCCAGGTTGGGCTACACCTTC; j_call: TRBJ1-2; v_call: TRBV12-3/TRBV12-4; clone_size: -; d_call: -
cdr3_aa: CASSLGQASYNEQFF; cdr3_nt: TGTGCCAGCAGCTTAGGACAGGCTTCCTACAATGAGCAGTTCTTC; j_call: TRBJ2-1; v_call: TRBV5-4; clone_size: -; d_call: TRBD1
cdr3_aa: CASREVEGYGYTF; cdr3_nt: TGTGCCAGCAGGGAAGTAGAGGGCTATGGCTACACCTTC; j_call: TRBJ1-2; v_call: TRBV6-1; clone_size: -; d_call: -
cdr3_aa: CASSLQGTNNSPLHF; cdr3_nt: TGTGCCAGCAGTCTACAGGGAACAAATAATTCACCCCTCCACTTT; j_call: TRBJ1-6; v_call: TRBV27; clone_size: -; d_call: -
cdr3_aa: CASSRTTLEAGELFF; cdr3_nt: TGTGCCAGCAGTCGGACTACCCTGGAGGCCGGGGAGCTGTTTTTT; j_call: TRBJ2-2; v_call: TRBV6-2/TRBV6-3; clone_size: -; d_call: -
cdr3_aa: CSARNSNQPQHF; cdr3_nt: TGCAGTGCTAGAAACAGCAATCAGCCCCAGCATTTT; j_call: TRBJ1-5; v_call: TRBV20-1; clone_size: few; d_call: -
cdr3_aa: CASSRDSSGETQYF; cdr3_nt: TGTGCCAGCAGCCGGGACTCATCCGGCGAGACCCAGTACTTC; j_call: TRBJ2-5; v_call: TRBV7-6; clone_size: few; d_call: -
cdr3_aa: CASSLALAGGSEQYF; cdr3_nt: TGTGCCAGCAGCTTAGCGCTAGCGGGAGGCTCGGAGCAGTACTTC; j_call: TRBJ2-7; v_call: TRBV7-9; clone_size: few; d_call: TRBD2
cdr3_aa: CASRAGVKNSPLHF; cdr3_nt: TGTGCCAGTCGGGCAGGGGTAAAGAATTCACCCCTCCACTTT; j_call: TRBJ1-6; v_call: TRBV6-1; clone_size: -; d_call: -
cdr3_aa: CASSHPFYEQYF; cdr3_nt: TGTGCCAGCAGCCACCCCTTCTACGAGCAGTACTTC; j_call: TRBJ2-7; v_call: TRBV6-2/TRBV6-3; clone_size: -; d_call: -
cdr3_aa: CASSAGPSRDYTF; cdr3_nt: TGTGCCAGCAGCGCGGGACCGTCTCGGGACTACACCTTC; j_call: TRBJ1-2; v_call: TRBV5-4; clone_size: -; d_call: -
cdr3_aa: CASSLGRGQETQYF; cdr3_nt: TGCGCCAGCAGCTTGGGACGAGGTCAAGAGACCCAGTACTTC; j_call: TRBJ2-5; v_call: TRBV5-1; clone_size: -; d_call: -
cdr3_aa: CSASPDRVYDNQPQHF; cdr3_nt: TGCAGTGCTAGCCCGGACAGGGTATATGACAATCAGCCCCAGCATTTT; j_call: TRBJ1-5; v_call: TRBV20-1; clone_size: few; d_call: TRBD1